This passage covers 3 T cell receptor beta chains from one sample sequenced in a study of T cell repertoires in cytomegalovirus infection. MiXCR, applied by TCRdb to the reads, yields one record per CDR3 protein. The repertoire includes more than 500,000 distinct CDR3 sequences, more than 15% of them detected once, and roughly 25% sits in the top ten. Sequencing was performed on CD8+ T cells from PBMCs. Source of these receptors: a human donor in good health (CMV status not recorded). Some clones in this sample may be carry-over from other donors' samples.

This clonotype has a handful of counts. This sequence joins TRBV27 and TRBJ2-7, with TRBD2 matching 8 bases. V lost 4 bases to trimming and J lost 3 bases; unmatched junction nucleotides: 11. Germline lookup yields CDR1 MNHEY and CDR2 SMNVEV (reference sequence). The CDR3 runs 16 residues. In DNA, the CDR3 is TGTGCCAGCAGTTCTTTTCTTGCGGGAGGACTCTACGAGCAGTACTTC. Translation gives CASSSFLAGGLYEQYF.

In its sample, this clonotype was seen many times. V gene TRBV7-2 combines with J gene TRBJ2-4; TRBD2 might be the D (6 bases). CDR3 length: 15 amino acids. The germline CDR1 and CDR2 sequences are SGHTA and FQGNSA. V dropped 4 bases and J dropped 1 base, with 11 bases sitting between them. CDR3 loop: CASSSLGGAKNIQYF. The CDR3 bases are TGTGCCAGCAGCTCACTAGGAGGGGCCAAAAACATTCAGTACTTC.

This chain joins TRBV9 and TRBJ1-2, with 8 bases matching TRBD1. V lost 1 base, J lost 3 bases, and 11 bases stayed unmatched. This CDR3 region has 17 residues. Germline V lookup: CDR1 SGDLS, CDR2 YYNGEE. As DNA, the CDR3 is TGTGCCAGCAGCGTAAGAGGGACAGGAACCTCTGACTATGGCTACACCTTC. Its translation: CASSVRGTGTSDYGYTF.